The 20 T cell receptor beta chains given below trace back to one sample, sequenced in a study of blood T cell repertoires in COVID-19. Profiled with immunoSEQ multiplex PCR; TCRdb holds only in-frame clones, not every one. The sample holds about 200,000 clones, about 85% seen once. The sample comprised PBMCs or T cells enriched from blood (not recorded which). These receptors were taken from a woman aged 25 to 45 who had recovered from COVID-19.

This clone was recorded once. V is TRBV10-3 and J is TRBJ2-5; D may be TRBD1 (6 bases). CDR3 length equals 14 residues. CDR1 and CDR2 from the germline V gene are ENHRY and SYGVKD. V lost 7 bases to trimming and J lost 7 bases, with 19 bases between them. The CDR3 region is CAIKDPSLRGTQYF. CDR3 DNA: TGTGCCATCAAAGATCCTAGCCTCAGGGGGACCCAGTACTTC.

The CDR3: CASSNLPDRRSSYEQYF. The DNA for the CDR3 is TGTGCCAGCAGCAACTTGCCGGACAGGAGGAGCTCCTACGAGCAGTACTTC. The chain uses TRBV21-1 and TRBJ2-7; the table gives TRBD1 as D, unverified against the DNA. TRBV21-1 is a documented pseudogene. This CDR3 has 17 amino acids.

The J gene is TRBJ2-3, the V gene TRBV30, with TRBD2 matching 7 bases. The CDR3 contains 16 residues. With V trimmed by 0 bases and J by 1 base, 7 bases remained unmatched. Per germline, CDR1 GTSNPN and CDR2 SVGIG (reference sequence). CDR3: CAWSVLTSVGTDTQYF. The CDR3 bases are TGTGCCTGGAGTGTATTAACTAGCGTGGGCACAGATACGCAGTATTTT.

The CDR3, as DNA: TGTGCCACCAGCCTCTCGGGCTCCTACGAGCAGTACTTC. This encodes CATSLSGSYEQYF. The chain joins TRBV24-1 to TRBJ2-7, with D uncertain. The CDR3 contains 13 residues. V lost 7 bases to trimming and J lost 0 bases, with 9 bases between them. Germline values: CDR1 KGHDR, CDR2 SFDVKD.

The chain has TRBV5-1 and TRBJ1-1; 7 bases align to TRBD1. The germline V gene encodes CDR1 SGHRS and CDR2 YFSETQ. The CDR3 is 14 amino acids. J was trimmed by 4 bases and V by 5 bases; bases with no gene match: 8. CDR3 sequence: CASRSDRVGTEAFF. CDR3 nucleotides: TGCGCCAGCAGGTCTGACAGGGTGGGCACTGAAGCTTTCTTT.

The chain links TRBV2 to TRBJ1-6; 8 positions match TRBD1. This CDR3 is built from 18 residues. In germline, CDR1 is SNHLY, CDR2 FYNNEI. Germline trimming cut 6 bases from V and 9 bases from J; bases unmatched to any gene: 19. CDR3 in DNA: TGTGCCAGCAGCCCCCAGGGGGCGTTAATAACAAGAGGTTCACCCCTCCACTTT. It encodes CASSPQGALITRGSPLHF.

This clone was recorded at least ten times. This chain links TRBV30 with TRBJ1-1; D is undetermined. Trimming left V 2 bases short and J 7 bases short, with 8 bases between. This CDR3 is built from 11 residues. CDR1 is GTSNPN, CDR2 SVGIG, per germline (reference sequence). The CDR3 sequence: CAWSTQVEAFF. In nucleotides, the CDR3 is TGTGCCTGGAGTACTCAGGTTGAAGCTTTCTTT.

CDR3 loop: CASSFRTGGRDGYTF. The CDR3 DNA reads TGTGCCAGTAGTTTTAGGACAGGGGGGAGAGATGGCTACACCTTC. The chain employs TRBV19 and TRBJ1-2, with 10 bases fitting TRBD1. With V trimmed by 5 bases and J by 6 bases, 9 bases remained unmatched. The germline CDR1 and CDR2 sequences are LNHDA and SQIVND (reference sequence). This CDR3 contains 15 residues.

V usage is TRBV29-1 and J usage is TRBJ1-2, with D uncertain. V was clipped by 0 bases and J by 0 bases, with 11 bases between them. Germline V gene lookup returns CDR1 SQVTM and CDR2 ANQGSEA. The CDR3 consists of 15 residues. The CDR3 DNA is TGCAGCGTTGAAGATGAGGGATCCTCTAACTATGGCTACACCTTC. It encodes CSVEDEGSSNYGYTF.

The V call is TRBV30, the J call TRBJ2-7, with TRBD1 as a possible D gene (6 bases). This CDR3 region has 13 residues. Germline V CDR1 and CDR2: GTSNPN, SVGIG (reference sequence). V was clipped by 0 bases and J by 5 bases, with 11 bases between them. The CDR3 DNA sequence: TGTGCCTGGAGTGTATCAACAGGGAACGAGCAGTACTTC. Encoded protein: CAWSVSTGNEQYF. The full variable domain, in which reference TRBV30 and TRBJ2-7 provide the parts outside the CDR3, is SQTIHQWPATLVQPVGSPLSLECTVEGTSNPNLYWYRQAAGRGLQLLFYSVGIGQISSEVPQNLSASRPQDRQFILSSKKLLLSDSGFYLCAWSVSTGNEQYFGPGTRLTVT.

This clone turned up a few times. The rearrangement links TRBV11-2 to TRBJ1-1; 7 bases fit TRBD1. The CDR3 runs to 18 residues. Trimming took 4 bases from V and 3 from J; bases not matched to a gene: 17. CDR1 and CDR2 (germline): SGHAT, FQNNGV. CDR3 region: CASSSPREGGSKDTEAFF. The CDR3 DNA is TGTGCCAGCAGCTCCCCGAGAGAAGGGGGCTCGAAGGACACTGAAGCTTTCTTT.

This chain uses TRBV3-1 (or the pseudogene TRBV3-2) with TRBJ1-3, with D possibly matching TRBD1 (5 bases). The CDR3 is 15 amino acids. In germline, CDR1 is LGHDT, CDR2 YNNKEL (reference sequence). Trimming removed 4 bases from V and 0 bases from J, with 10 bases in between. The CDR3 DNA follows: TGTGCCAGCAGCCGAGGGACTAACTCTGGAAACACCATATATTTT. It specifies CASSRGTNSGNTIYF.

The V and J genes are TRBV5-8 and TRBJ1-5, with D unclear. V shed 7 bases and J shed 3 bases, with 17 bases lying between them. The CDR3 spans 15 residues. Germline V gene data show CDR1 as SGHTS and CDR2 as YDEGEE. The CDR3 reads CASALVRANNQPQHF. CDR3 bases: TGTGCCAGCGCTTTGGTGAGGGCGAACAATCAGCCCCAGCATTTT. The complete variable domain, with remaining parts taken from reference TRBV5-8 and TRBJ1-5, reads EAGVTQSPTHLIKTRGQQATLRCSPISGHTSVYWYQQALGLGLQFLLWYDEGEERNRGNFPPRFSGRQFPNYSSELNVNALELEDSALYLCASALVRANNQPQHFGDGTRLSIL.

V is TRBV2 and J is TRBJ1-4, with TRBD1 as a possible D gene (5 bases). The length of the CDR3 is 13 residues. The germline CDR1 and CDR2 sequences are SNHLY and FYNNEI. V lost 8 bases, J lost 8 bases, and 15 bases lay in between. The CDR3 bases are TGTGCCAGCTCAGGAGGGGCAGGGGAAAAACTGTTTTTT. It yields the protein CASSGGAGEKLFF.

V is TRBV27 and J is TRBJ1-1; TRBD1 agrees at 8 bases. Germline trimming cut 6 bases from V and 4 bases from J; bases unmatched to any gene: 7. Germline V gene data show CDR1 as MNHEY and CDR2 as SMNVEV (reference sequence). This CDR3 comprises 14 residues. In DNA form, the CDR3 reads TGTGCCAGCAGCCCAGGGGGCTCGGGCACTGAAGCTTTCTTT. Encoded protein: CASSPGGSGTEAFF.

The V call is TRBV3-1 (or the pseudogene TRBV3-2), the J call TRBJ1-2; D might be TRBD1 (5 bases). CDR1 LGHDT and CDR2 YNNKEL come from the germline V gene (reference sequence). The CDR3 is 13 amino acids. V lost 0 bases, J lost 8 bases, and 10 bases lay in between. Written as DNA, the CDR3 is TGTGCCAGCAGCCAAGACTGGACATGGGGCTACACCTTC. Amino acid sequence: CASSQDWTWGYTF.

V gene TRBV6-4 combines with J gene TRBJ1-1, with 7 bases aligning to TRBD1. The CDR3 is 16 amino acids. Germline V gene lookup returns CDR1 MRHNA and CDR2 SNTAGT. V shed 4 bases, J shed 5 bases, and the junction held 13 bases outside the gene matches. Here the CDR3 reads CASSASRQGGETEAFF. The CDR3 DNA follows: TGTGCCAGCAGTGCCTCCAGACAGGGCGGCGAGACTGAAGCTTTCTTT.

CDR3 nucleotide sequence: TGCGCCAGCAGCCAAGATTTCGCGACAGCGAACACCGGGGAGCTGTTTTTT. Amino acids: CASSQDFATANTGELFF. The chain combines TRBV4-3 with TRBJ2-2; D is possibly TRBD1 (5 bases). The V gene lost 0 bases and the J gene lost 0 bases, with 11 bases spanning the gap. The CDR3 covers 17 residues. Germline CDR1 LGHNA, CDR2 YSLEER.

The chain combines TRBV18 with TRBJ1-2, with 7 nucleotides matching TRBD1. CDR3 size: 15 residues. Germline CDR1 and CDR2: KGHSH and LQKENI. Trimming removed 4 bases from V and 8 bases from J; junction bases left unmatched: 13. This CDR3 reads CASSREDRRGVGYTF. The CDR3 DNA is TGTGCCAGCTCACGCGAGGACAGGCGAGGGGTAGGCTACACCTTC.

This chain links TRBV4-1 with TRBJ2-6; D is possibly TRBD2 (7 bases). The ends were cut back, 5 bases at V and 2 bases at J, with 16 bases in the middle. Germline V lookup: CDR1 MGHRA, CDR2 YSYEKL. CDR3 length equals 17 residues. The chain's CDR3 is CASSERGGGAGANVLTF. The CDR3, as DNA: TGCGCCAGCAGCGAGAGAGGGGGGGGCGCTGGGGCCAACGTCCTGACTTTC.